A single sample is the source of the 14 T cell receptor beta chains below, sequenced in a study of blood T cell repertoires in COVID-19. Data came from immunoSEQ multiplex PCR; TCRdb stores just in-frame clones and leaves some out. The table includes approximately 130,000 clones, about 76% detected once. Source material: peripheral blood. Receptors originate from a man older than 75 with acute or convalescent COVID-19.

This clone came up a few times. This chain connects TRBV12-3 or TRBV12-4 to TRBJ2-1; 7 bases map to TRBD2. The CDR3 is 13 amino acids. V was clipped by 1 base and J by 16 bases; unmatched bases: 10. The CDR3 loop reads CASSLGPGLDSFF. CDR3 nucleotide sequence: TGTGCCAGCAGTTTAGGTCCTGGACTAGACTCCTTCTTC.

The chain links TRBV5-4 to TRBJ2-5; 13 bases map to TRBD2. In germline, CDR1 is SGHNT, CDR2 YYREEE (reference sequence). V dropped 4 bases and J dropped 5; count of bases not matched to a gene: 14. This CDR3 has 18 amino acids. Here the CDR3 DNA reads TGTGCCAGCAGCAGCTTGGGACTAGCGGGGTTGGTTTCGGAGACCCAGTACTTC. Translating it yields CASSSLGLAGLVSETQYF.

This chain joins TRBV9 and TRBJ2-1, with D possibly matching TRBD2 (5 bases). The V end was cut by 7 bases, the J end by 9 bases, with 17 bases between. The germline V gene has CDR1 SGDLS and CDR2 YYNGEE. The CDR3 sequence is 13 residues long. The CDR3 nucleotides are TGTGCCAGCGAAGCCCCTAGGGCGGGTGAGCAGTTCTTC. Protein: CASEAPRAGEQFF.

This clone was detected a few times. This chain joins TRBV11-3 and TRBJ2-7; the D gene is possibly TRBD2 (6 bases). The germline V gene encodes CDR1 SGHNT and CDR2 YENEEA. The V end lost 1 base, the J end lost 1 base, and 11 bases lay between the germline ends. This CDR3 is built from 15 residues. Here the CDR3 DNA reads TGTGCCAGCAGCTTAGGAGGAGGGAGATCCTACGAGCAGTACTTC. Encoded protein: CASSLGGGRSYEQYF.

The genes are TRBV15 and TRBJ2-7, with 10 bases that match TRBD2. CDR3 length: 19 residues. The germline CDR1 and CDR2 sequences are LNHNV and YYDKDF (reference sequence). The V segment lost 2 bases and the J segment 4 bases; nucleotides outside the gene matches: 17. CDR3 sequence (DNA): TGTGCCACCAGCAGACCGGGACTAGCGACTTCCAGGGGATTTTACGAGCAGTACTTC. As protein: CATSRPGLATSRGFYEQYF.

This clone was seen only a few times. The genes are TRBV18 and TRBJ1-1; D may be TRBD1 (5 bases). The CDR3 has 14 amino acids. Trimming pared 10 bases from V and 4 bases from J, leaving 19 bases between. Germline V lookup: CDR1 KGHSH, CDR2 LQKENI. Written as DNA, the CDR3 is TGTGCCACCAGTCCGGGTCGGGGGGTCACTGAAGCTTTCTTT. Amino acids: CATSPGRGVTEAFF.

V gene TRBV15 combines with J gene TRBJ1-4; no clear D. Trimming pared 0 bases from V and 0 bases from J, leaving 8 bases between. Germline CDR1 is LNHNV and CDR2 is YYDKDF (reference sequence). This CDR3 is built from 16 residues. The CDR3 coding sequence is TGTGCCACCAGCAGAGAGTCCGGGACAACTAATGAAAAACTGTTTTTT. It codes for CATSRESGTTNEKLFF.

The V call is TRBV3-1 (or the pseudogene TRBV3-2), the J call TRBJ2-7; D may be TRBD2 (6 bases). CDR3 length equals 14 residues. The V gene lost 4 bases and the J gene lost 6 bases, with 16 bases spanning the gap. CDR1 is LGHDT, CDR2 YNNKEL, per germline (reference sequence). The CDR3 loop is CASSPIVRGGEQYF. The CDR3 nucleotides read TGTGCCAGCAGCCCGATCGTTAGGGGAGGCGAGCAGTACTTC.

The chain has TRBV7-8 and TRBJ1-5; no definite D call. V was shortened by 1 base and J by 5 bases, with 6 bases between the two germline ends. Germline V gene data show CDR1 as SGHVS and CDR2 as FQNEAQ. The CDR3 runs to 13 residues. The CDR3 reads CASSLGVDQPQHF. CDR3 coding DNA: TGTGCCAGCAGCTTAGGAGTGGATCAGCCCCAGCATTTT.

The rearrangement uses TRBV6-2 or TRBV6-3 and TRBJ2-7, with 7 bases matching TRBD1. Trimming took 0 bases from V and 2 from J; bases not matched to a gene: 13. The CDR3 covers 18 residues. The V gene's germline CDR1 is MNHEY and CDR2 SVGEGT. Here the CDR3 reads CASSYSKLWTGGTYEQYF. The DNA of the CDR3 is TGTGCCAGCAGTTACTCGAAATTGTGGACAGGCGGAACCTACGAGCAGTACTTC.

The V and J genes are TRBV19 and TRBJ1-1; 10 nucleotides line up with TRBD1. Trimming at V came to 6 bases and at J to 5 bases, leaving 3 bases not matched to a gene. The CDR3 extends over 13 amino acids. Per the germline V gene, CDR1 is LNHDA and CDR2 is SQIVND (reference sequence). For the CDR3, the DNA is TGTGCCAGTAGGGGACAGGGGAAGACTGAAGCTTTCTTT. Translation gives CASRGQGKTEAFF.

The rearrangement joins TRBV18 to TRBJ1-5, with 11 nucleotides matching TRBD1. Looked up from germline, CDR1 is KGHSH and CDR2 is LQKENI. This CDR3 is built from 14 residues. Germline trimming cut 8 bases from V and 3 bases from J; bases unmatched to any gene: 3. The chain's CDR3 is CASRGQGDNQPQHF. The CDR3 DNA is TGTGCCAGCAGGGGACAGGGGGACAATCAGCCCCAGCATTTT.

This clone was observed a handful of times. V gene TRBV3-1 (or the pseudogene TRBV3-2) combines with J gene TRBJ1-6; 8 bases are shared with TRBD1. This CDR3 spans 15 amino acids. After removal of 3 bases from V and 5 bases from J, the junction contained 3 bases not matched to a gene. Germline V lookup: CDR1 LGHDT, CDR2 YNNKEL (reference sequence). The CDR3 nucleotides read TGTGCCAGCAGCCACAGGGGGCAGAATAATTCACCCCTCCACTTT. Residues: CASSHRGQNNSPLHF.

The table lists this clone with a few counts. The rearrangement uses TRBV3-1 (or the pseudogene TRBV3-2) and TRBJ1-1; D possibly corresponds to TRBD1 (5 bases). In germline, CDR1 is LGHDT, CDR2 YNNKEL (reference sequence). The CDR3 runs 15 residues. V was pared by 4 bases and J by 0 bases, with 12 bases between. CDR3 bases: TGTGCCAGCAGCCCTCTCGGGGGGTTGAACACTGAAGCTTTCTTT. Its protein product is CASSPLGGLNTEAFF.